A single T cell receptor beta chain is shown here with its context. The assay was immunoSEQ multiplex PCR, and TCRdb's table has in-frame clones only and misses some. The sample yields about 12,000 clones, just over 85% seen once. The sample is drawn from a study of blood T cell repertoires in COVID-19. The V gene end was trimmed by 4 bases and the J gene end by 9 bases; junction bases not matched to a gene: 9. CDR3 length: 14 amino acids. CDR1 and CDR2 (germline): SGHDT, YYEEEE. The clonotype comes from a human donor in a cohort sampled during active COVID-19. The sequencing input was peripheral blood. V is TRBV5-6 and J is TRBJ2-1; TRBD1 agrees at 8 bases. The CDR3 loop is CASSPSGGGFEQFF. CDR3 nucleotides: TGTGCCAGCAGCCCCTCAGGGGGCGGATTTGAGCAGTTCTTC.